The 14 T cell receptor beta chains below were found in one sample sequenced in a study of control samples from healthy donors and cancer patients. Assay: immunoSEQ multiplex PCR; the TCRdb copy retains only in-frame clones and omits some. The table lists some 99,000 clones, roughly 89% of them singletons. Sample: blood. These receptors all come from a woman in her forties or fifties in good health.

This clone was picked up one time. The CDR3 here is CAGKDSSYEQYF. In DNA form, the CDR3 reads TGTGCCGGGAAGGACAGTTCCTACGAGCAGTACTTC. This chain uses TRBV7-8 with TRBJ2-7, with a tentative D call TRBD1 (6 bases). Germline V gene data show CDR1 as SGHVS and CDR2 as FQNEAQ. V was trimmed by 11 bases and J by 1 base, leaving 12 bases between them. The CDR3 sequence is 12 residues long. Based on the CDR3 plus reference TRBV7-8 and TRBJ2-7, the full variable domain is GAGVSQSPRYKVAKRGQDVALRCDPISGHVSLFWYQQALGQGPEFLTYFQNEAQLDKSGLPSDRFFAERPEGSVSTLKIQRTQQEDSAVYLCAGKDSSYEQYFGPGTRLTVT.

The V gene is TRBV6-6, the J gene TRBJ1-5; TRBD1 agrees at 7 bases. Germline values: CDR1 MNHNY, CDR2 SVGAGI (reference sequence). The CDR3 consists of 15 residues. The V and J ends lost 0 bases and 11 bases, in that order; junction bases with no gene match: 10. The DNA for the CDR3 is TGTGCCAGCAGTTACTCTCCGGGACAGAGTAGGTCCCAGCATTTT. It translates to CASSYSPGQSRSQHF.

V and J are TRBV5-8 and TRBJ2-7; 7 bases are shared with TRBD1. J lost 0 bases, V lost 0 bases, and 3 bases had no gene match. CDR3 length: 15 amino acids. Germline CDR1 is SGHTS and CDR2 is YDEGEE. As DNA, the CDR3 is TGTGCCAGCAGCTTGGAGGGGGCTTTCTCCTACGAGCAGTACGTC. It yields the protein CASSLEGAFSYEQYV.

This chain joins TRBV19 and TRBJ2-2, with 10 bases identical to TRBD2. The germline V gene has CDR1 LNHDA and CDR2 SQIVND (reference sequence). This CDR3 is built from 16 residues. Losses at the gene ends were 7 bases for V and 7 bases for J; bases not matched to a gene: 12. The CDR3 nucleotides are TGTGCCAGTACTCCTGGGGCTAGCGGGAGAGTCGGGGAGCTGTTTTTT. Amino acids: CASTPGASGRVGELFF.

V is TRBV19 and J is TRBJ2-1, with a tentative D call TRBD2 (6 bases). The CDR3 loop spans 16 amino acids. In germline, CDR1 is LNHDA, CDR2 SQIVND (reference sequence). V gave up 4 bases and J gave up 2 bases, with 15 bases separating them. The CDR3 DNA reads as TGTGCCAGTAGTAGTGGACGGAGGGCAGCCTACAATGAGCAGTTCTTC. Its protein is CASSSGRRAAYNEQFF.

The table lists this clone with a few counts. CDR3: CASGLRQGTLNTEAFF. CDR3 sequence (DNA): TGTGCCAGCGGCCTTAGACAGGGGACTTTGAACACTGAAGCTTTCTTT. The chain carries TRBV27 and TRBJ1-1, with 8 bases lining up with TRBD1. Per germline, CDR1 MNHEY and CDR2 SMNVEV (reference sequence). The CDR3 is 16 amino acids. V gave up 8 bases and J gave up 0 bases; unmatched junction bases: 11.

The rearrangement joins TRBV21-1 to TRBJ1-1. TRBV21-1 is listed as a pseudogene. The CDR3 spans 16 residues. The CDR3 region has the DNA TGTGCCAGCAGCAATCGCGGGGGACGGATGAACACTGAAGCTTTCTTT. As protein: CASSNRGGRMNTEAFF.

This chain joins TRBV30 and TRBJ1-2, with 7 positions matching TRBD1. The CDR3 runs 14 residues. Germline values: CDR1 GTSNPN, CDR2 SVGIG (reference sequence). Trimming removed 8 bases from V and 4 bases from J; junction bases left unmatched: 13. CDR3 in amino acids: CARDRPQGGYGYTF. CDR3 sequence (DNA): TGTGCCCGGGACAGACCTCAGGGGGGCTATGGCTACACCTTC.

V usage is TRBV5-4 and J usage is TRBJ1-2, with unresolved D. CDR1 is SGHNT, CDR2 YYREEE, per germline (reference sequence). The CDR3 sequence is 13 residues long. Trimming removed 2 bases at V and 4 bases at J, with 9 bases between. The CDR3 region has the DNA TGTGCCAGCAGCTTCCGGGGTACCTATGGCTACACCTTC. Protein product: CASSFRGTYGYTF.

The table lists this clone with a count of one. This rearrangement joins TRBV7-2 to TRBJ2-7, with D unclear. The V end was cut by 1 base, the J end by 3 bases, with 7 bases between. The V gene's germline CDR1 is SGHTA and CDR2 FQGNSA. The CDR3 has 13 residues. The DNA for the CDR3 is TGTGCCAGCAGCTTAGGTGGAGTCTACGAGCAGTACGTC. Translated, it gives CASSLGGVYEQYV.

This chain links TRBV30 with TRBJ1-2; 7 bases line up with TRBD1. This CDR3 region has 13 residues. CDR1 GTSNPN and CDR2 SVGIG come from the germline V gene (reference sequence). The junction had 3 bases not matched to a gene; V was cut back by 2 bases and J by 3 bases. DNA for the CDR3: TGTGCCTGGAGTTCACAGGGGTACTATGGCTACACCTTC. This gives the protein CAWSSQGYYGYTF.

The rearrangement joins TRBV10-3 to TRBJ1-1; TRBD1 might be the D (5 bases). The V gene lost 6 bases and the J gene lost 0 bases, with 11 bases spanning the gap. The CDR3 spans 14 residues. CDR1 is ENHRY and CDR2 is SYGVKD in the germline V gene. The CDR3 loop reads CAIRGLSMNTEAFF. Written as DNA, the CDR3 is TGTGCCATCAGGGGGCTGTCGATGAACACTGAAGCTTTCTTT.

A single count supports this clone. DNA of the CDR3: TGTGCCAGCACCGTAAAAAGCGGGAGGGGGAATGAGCAGTTCTTC. Protein: CASTVKSGRGNEQFF. The genes are TRBV6-6 and TRBJ2-1; 10 positions agree with TRBD2. CDR1 and CDR2 from the germline V gene are MNHNY and SVGAGI (reference sequence). CDR3 length: 15 residues. V trimming: 7 bases; J trimming: 7 bases; junction bases outside the gene matches: 10.

The rearrangement links TRBV25-1 to TRBJ2-2; 9 nucleotides match TRBD2. Germline loops: CDR1 MGHDK, CDR2 SYGVNS. This CDR3 is 14 amino acids long. J gave up 5 bases and V 7 bases, and 5 bases lay outside the gene matches. CDR3 residues: CASMRGGYTGELFF. As DNA, the CDR3 is TGTGCCAGCATGCGGGGGGGATATACCGGGGAGCTGTTTTTT.